A single sample gave rise to the 24 T cell receptor beta chains below, sequenced in a study of blood T cells in healthy people across ages. The authors ran a second PCR of 7 to 11 cycles using a sample-barcoded 5' primer and a J-beta primer mix. TCRdb independently ran MiXCR on the 5' RACE reads; one entry per CDR3 protein. Of approximately 850,000 distinct CDR3 sequences in the sample, 58% are singletons; the top ten hold approximately 23%. Sequencing was done on a sample of blood. Receptors originate from a man aged 25 to 40 in good health.

This clonotype is a singleton in its sample. The chain couples TRBV20-1 to TRBJ2-6; D gene ambiguous. Germline V gene sequence: CDR1 DFQATT, CDR2 SNEGSKA (reference sequence). Trimming pared 3 bases from V and 0 bases from J, leaving 9 bases between. The CDR3 runs 15 residues. The CDR3 reads CSARAGASGANVLTF. The CDR3 nucleotides read TGCAGTGCTAGGGCTGGAGCCTCTGGGGCCAACGTCCTGACTTTC.

This clonotype was seen only once. CDR3 DNA: TGTGCCAGCAGAGACTTCAGCTCCTACAATGAGCAGTACTTC. Amino acid sequence: CASRDFSSYNEQYF. This chain links TRBV6-1 with TRBJ2-1, with D uncertain. TRBJ2-7 matches the DNA end more closely, so the J call is doubtful. CDR1 is MNHNS and CDR2 is SASEGT in the germline V gene. The CDR3 is 14 amino acids.

The chain couples TRBV20-1 to TRBJ1-4, with a weak D call TRBD1 (5 bases). V gave up 2 bases and J gave up 8 bases, with 18 bases separating them. CDR1 is DFQATT, CDR2 SNEGSKA, per germline (reference sequence). CDR3 length: 15 residues. The CDR3 sequence: CSARRTQGVGEKLFF. The CDR3 region has the DNA TGCAGTGCTAGAAGAACTCAGGGTGTAGGCGAAAAACTGTTTTTT.

The V gene is TRBV7-3, the J gene TRBJ2-3; perhaps D is TRBD1 or TRBD2 (5 bases each). The CDR3 extends over 16 amino acids. Trimming took 4 bases from V and 6 from J, leaving 20 bases between them. Germline loops: CDR1 SGHTA, CDR2 FQGTGA. This chain's CDR3 is CASSSHTGTASDTQYF. The CDR3 coding sequence is TGTGCCAGCAGCTCGCATACCGGGACGGCGAGCGATACGCAGTATTTT.

The V call is TRBV5-1, the J call TRBJ2-1, with a tentative D call TRBD2 (5 bases). V was trimmed by 6 bases and J by 0 bases, leaving 13 bases between them. CDR1 and CDR2 from the germline V gene are SGHRS and YFSETQ. The CDR3 length is 15 residues. CDR3 nucleotide sequence: TGCGCCAGCAACTCGGACTTGAGCTCCTACAATGAGCAGTTCTTC. Its translation: CASNSDLSSYNEQFF.

The V gene is TRBV4-3, the J gene TRBJ2-1; D unclear. CDR1 and CDR2 (germline): LGHNA, YSLEER. Trimming removed 0 bases at V and 8 bases at J, with 11 bases between. The CDR3 is 14 amino acids. CDR3 amino acids: CASSQDTSSYEQFF. The DNA for the CDR3 is TGCGCCAGCAGCCAAGATACCAGTTCATATGAGCAGTTCTTC.

This clonotype occurred many times. The rearrangement joins TRBV4-3 to TRBJ2-6; 7 bases map to TRBD1. Trimming cost V 4 bases and J 1 base; bases outside gene matches: 4. CDR1 LGHNA and CDR2 YSLEER come from the germline V gene. The CDR3 is 16 residues long. CDR3 sequence (DNA): TGCGCCAGCAGCCTCTCGACAGGGTCTGGGGCCAACGTCCTGACTTTC. This gives the protein CASSLSTGSGANVLTF.

The chain links TRBV4-1 to TRBJ2-7; TRBD1 aligns across 8 bases. With 5 bases clipped from V and 3 bases from J, the junction kept 15 bases outside the gene matches. This CDR3 has 17 residues. Germline-derived CDR1 and CDR2 are MGHRA and YSYEKL. DNA for the CDR3: TGCGCCAGCAGCGAAGGGCCCGGGACAGGCTCCTTCTACGAGCAGTACTTC. Its protein product is CASSEGPGTGSFYEQYF.

This clonotype was picked up a small number of times. This chain links TRBV12-3 or TRBV12-4 with TRBJ2-5; possibly TRBD1 for D (5 bases). CDR3 length equals 13 residues. V shed 6 bases and J shed 11 bases, with 19 bases lying between them. DNA of the CDR3: TGTGCCAGCAGGCCCGGACACGTTAGTGAGCAGTACTTC. Translated: CASRPGHVSEQYF.

This chain connects TRBV20-1 to TRBJ2-7, with D possibly TRBD2 on 5 matching bases. The V and J ends lost 3 bases and 3 bases respectively, with 12 bases between them. The CDR3 covers 13 residues. Germline CDR1 reads DFQATT; CDR2 reads SNEGSKA (reference sequence). The CDR3 region is CSARKIANYEQYF. Written as DNA, the CDR3 is TGCAGTGCTAGGAAGATAGCGAACTACGAGCAGTACTTC.

This chain links TRBV7-9 with TRBJ2-6, with D maybe TRBD2 (5 bases). The CDR3 is 17 residues long. Per the germline V gene, CDR1 is SEHNR and CDR2 is FQNEAQ (reference sequence). V dropped 5 bases and J dropped 0 bases, with 14 bases sitting between them. Written as DNA, the CDR3 is TGTGCCAGCAGCCGGACTGTCCTGAACTCTGGGGCCAACGTCCTGACTTTC. As protein: CASSRTVLNSGANVLTF.

This clonotype has just one count. The junction departs from the called germline gene at one end, perhaps through a read error. V is TRBV28 and J is TRBJ2-7; D is unclear. The CDR3 runs to 11 residues. Germline assignment: CDR1 MDHEN and CDR2 SYDVKM. CDR3 in DNA: TGTGCCAGCAGTAATGCCTACGGGCAGTACTTC. As protein: CASSNAYGQYF. The whole variable domain, remainder taken from reference TRBV28 and TRBJ2-7, is DVKVTQSSRYLVKRTGEKVFLECVQDMDHENMFWYRQDPGLGLRLIYFSYDVKMKEKGDIPEGYSVSREKKERFSLILESASTNQTSMYLCASSNAYGQYFGPGTRLTVT.

The rearrangement joins TRBV10-3 to TRBJ1-1; 7 bases map to TRBD1. Losses at the gene ends were 8 bases for V and 1 base for J; bases not matched to a gene: 7. CDR3 length equals 14 residues. Per the germline V gene, CDR1 is ENHRY and CDR2 is SYGVKD. Written as DNA, the CDR3 is TGTGCCATCGGTCGGGACAGAGCGAACACTGAAGCTTTCTTT. Amino acid sequence: CAIGRDRANTEAFF.

This clonotype was detected only once. The V and J genes are TRBV10-3 and TRBJ2-1, with 7 bases identical to TRBD2. The V gene's germline CDR1 is ENHRY and CDR2 SYGVKD. CDR3 length equals 15 residues. V lost 10 bases to trimming and J lost 3 bases; unmatched junction nucleotides: 12. CDR3 sequence (DNA): TGTGCCAGCCGGGGGGAGGGACTCGGCTACAATGAGCAGTTCTTC. Its protein product is CASRGEGLGYNEQFF.

The rearrangement joins TRBV7-2 to TRBJ1-5; 12 positions agree with TRBD1. Germline V gene sequence: CDR1 SGHTA, CDR2 FQGNSA. J lost 0 bases, V lost 4 bases, and 7 bases had no gene match. The CDR3 sequence is 18 residues long. Here the CDR3 reads CASSSGTGGSFSNQPQHF. CDR3 DNA sequence: TGTGCCAGCAGCTCCGGGACAGGGGGCTCCTTTAGCAATCAGCCCCAGCATTTT.

V usage is TRBV15 and J usage is TRBJ2-4, with 13 bases lining up with TRBD2. This CDR3 contains 20 residues. The V gene's germline CDR1 is LNHNV and CDR2 YYDKDF (reference sequence). J lost 0 bases, V lost 0 bases, and 8 bases had no gene match. The CDR3: CATSRETGLAGPIAKNIQYF. As DNA, the CDR3 is TGTGCCACCAGCAGAGAGACGGGACTAGCGGGACCTATAGCCAAAAACATTCAGTACTTC.

The CDR3 spells CASWGDNTEAFF. In DNA form, the CDR3 reads TGTGCCAGCTGGGGGGATAACACTGAAGCTTTCTTT. The chain combines TRBV6-6 with TRBJ1-1; D may be TRBD1 (5 bases). Germline values: CDR1 MNHNY, CDR2 SVGAGI (reference sequence). The CDR3 is 12 amino acids. The V gene lost 8 bases and the J gene lost 2 bases, with 9 bases spanning the gap.

V gene TRBV20-1 combines with J gene TRBJ1-2; a possible D gene is TRBD1 (5 bases). CDR1 DFQATT and CDR2 SNEGSKA come from the germline V gene (reference sequence). CDR3 length: 13 amino acids. V dropped 5 bases and J dropped 7 bases, with 17 bases sitting between them. In DNA, the CDR3 is TGCAGTGCTCCCCCCACGACTGGGACTGGCTACACCTTC. This translates into CSAPPTTGTGYTF.

This clonotype was detected only a few times. The genes are TRBV12-3 or TRBV12-4 and TRBJ1-2; 8 bases align to TRBD1. V was clipped by 5 bases and J by 4 bases; unmatched bases: 3. The length of the CDR3 is 13 residues. In nucleotides, the CDR3 is TGTGCCAGCAGTAAGGACAGGGCCTATGGCTACACCTTC. It is translated as CASSKDRAYGYTF.

The rearrangement joins TRBV2 to TRBJ1-1; D remains ambiguous. Deletions cut 2 bases from V and 5 bases from J, with 9 bases between. The CDR3 totals 13 residues. Germline lookup yields CDR1 SNHLY and CDR2 FYNNEI. The CDR3 region is CASSEREGTEAFF. The CDR3 DNA is TGTGCCAGCAGTGAACGGGAGGGTACTGAAGCTTTCTTT.

This clonotype was seen a few times. This chain connects TRBV10-3 to TRBJ2-1; D remains ambiguous. There are 15 residues in the CDR3. Germline V gene sequence: CDR1 ENHRY, CDR2 SYGVKD. V lost 10 bases to trimming and J lost 0 bases, with 16 bases between them. The CDR3 DNA is TGTGCCACCCTGGGGAACGATAACTCCTACAATGAGCAGTTCTTC. It encodes CATLGNDNSYNEQFF.

The J gene is TRBJ1-1, the V gene TRBV7-8; D unresolved. From germline, CDR1 is SGHVS and CDR2 FQNEAQ. Between the trimmed V and J ends, which lost 5 bases and 1 base, there was a span of 8 bases. The CDR3 covers 13 residues. The CDR3 sequence is CASSGEKNTEAFF. The CDR3 DNA reads as TGTGCCAGCAGCGGGGAAAAGAACACTGAAGCTTTCTTT. Together with reference TRBV7-8 and TRBJ1-1, the CDR3 gives the full variable domain: GAGVSQSPRYKVAKRGQDVALRCDPISGHVSLFWYQQALGQGPEFLTYFQNEAQLDKSGLPSDRFFAERPEGSVSTLKIQRTQQEDSAVYLCASSGEKNTEAFFGQGTRLTVV.

This clonotype turned up a few times. The chain carries TRBV20-1 and TRBJ1-2, with TRBD1 identical over 7 bases. Looked up from germline, CDR1 is DFQATT and CDR2 is SNEGSKA (reference sequence). The trim removed 6 bases at V and 2 bases at J, leaving 6 bases unmatched. CDR3 length equals 13 residues. The CDR3 region has the DNA TGCAGTGCCCCCCGACAGGGAAACTATGGCTACACCTTC. It codes for CSAPRQGNYGYTF.

The chain links TRBV6-6 to TRBJ1-5, with 9 bases aligning to TRBD1. CDR3 length equals 16 residues. Germline loops: CDR1 MNHNY, CDR2 SVGAGI (reference sequence). V was pared by 6 bases and J by 8 bases, with 14 bases of the junction left unmatched. CDR3 region: CASSLPVTGGREPQHF. The CDR3 DNA sequence: TGTGCCAGCAGCCTACCCGTCACAGGGGGCCGGGAGCCCCAGCATTTT.